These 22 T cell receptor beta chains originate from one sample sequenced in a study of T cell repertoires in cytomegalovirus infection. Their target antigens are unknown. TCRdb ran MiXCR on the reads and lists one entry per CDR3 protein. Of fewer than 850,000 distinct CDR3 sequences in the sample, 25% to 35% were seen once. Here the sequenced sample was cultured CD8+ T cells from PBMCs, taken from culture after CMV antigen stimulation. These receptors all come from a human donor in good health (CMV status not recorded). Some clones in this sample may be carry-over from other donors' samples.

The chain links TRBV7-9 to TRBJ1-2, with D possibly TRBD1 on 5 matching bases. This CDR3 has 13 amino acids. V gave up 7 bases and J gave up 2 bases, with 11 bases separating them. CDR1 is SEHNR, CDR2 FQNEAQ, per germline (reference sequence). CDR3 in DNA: TGTGCCAGCATCGATGGGGGAAACTATGGCTACACCTTC. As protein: CASIDGGNYGYTF.

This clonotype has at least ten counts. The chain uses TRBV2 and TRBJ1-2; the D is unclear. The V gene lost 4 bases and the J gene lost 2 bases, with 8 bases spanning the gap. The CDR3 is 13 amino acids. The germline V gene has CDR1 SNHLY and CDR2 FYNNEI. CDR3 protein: CASSGRINYGYTF. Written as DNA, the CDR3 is TGTGCCAGCAGTGGACGGATCAACTATGGCTACACCTTC.

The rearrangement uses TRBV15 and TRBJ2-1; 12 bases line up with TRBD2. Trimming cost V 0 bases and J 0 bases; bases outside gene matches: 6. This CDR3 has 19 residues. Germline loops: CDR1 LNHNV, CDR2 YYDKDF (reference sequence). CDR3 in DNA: TGTGCCACCAGCAGAGACGGACTAGCGGGACCGAGCTCCTACAATGAGCAGTTCTTC. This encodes CATSRDGLAGPSSYNEQFF.

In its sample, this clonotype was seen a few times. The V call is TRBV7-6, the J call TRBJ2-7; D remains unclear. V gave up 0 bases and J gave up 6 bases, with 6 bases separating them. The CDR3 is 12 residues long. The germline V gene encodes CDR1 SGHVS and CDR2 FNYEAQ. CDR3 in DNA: TGTGCCAGCAGCTTAGCGCGGTCCGAGCAGTACTTC. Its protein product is CASSLARSEQYF. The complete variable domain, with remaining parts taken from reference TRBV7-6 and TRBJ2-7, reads GAGVSQSPRYKVTKRGQDVALRCDPISGHVSLYWYRQALGQGPEFLTYFNYEAQQDKSGLPNDRFSAERPEGSISTLTIQRTEQRDSAMYRCASSLARSEQYFGPGTRLTVT.

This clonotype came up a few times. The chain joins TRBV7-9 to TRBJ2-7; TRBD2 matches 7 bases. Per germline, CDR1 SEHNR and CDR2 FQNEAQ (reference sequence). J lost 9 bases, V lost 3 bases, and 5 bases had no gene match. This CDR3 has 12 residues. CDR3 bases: TGTGCCAGCAGCTTTGAGCGGGGCGTGCAGTACGTC. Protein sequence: CASSFERGVQYV.

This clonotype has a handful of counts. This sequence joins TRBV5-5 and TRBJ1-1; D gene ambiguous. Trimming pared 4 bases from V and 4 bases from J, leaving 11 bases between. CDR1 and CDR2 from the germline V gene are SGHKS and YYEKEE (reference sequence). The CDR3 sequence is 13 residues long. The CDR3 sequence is CASSPRALTEAFF. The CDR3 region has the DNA TGTGCCAGCAGCCCACGGGCCCTCACTGAAGCTTTCTTT.

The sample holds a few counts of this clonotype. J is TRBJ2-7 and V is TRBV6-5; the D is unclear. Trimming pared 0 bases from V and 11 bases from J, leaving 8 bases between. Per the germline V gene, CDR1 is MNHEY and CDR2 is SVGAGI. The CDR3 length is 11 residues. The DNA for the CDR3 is TGTGCCAGCAGTTACTCGGAGTCGGAGTACTTC. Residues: CASSYSESEYF.

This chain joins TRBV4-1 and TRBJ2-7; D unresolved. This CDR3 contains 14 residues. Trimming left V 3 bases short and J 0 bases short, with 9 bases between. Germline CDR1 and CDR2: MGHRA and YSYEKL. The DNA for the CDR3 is TGCGCCAGCAGCCAGGCCTCACACTCCTACGAGCAGTACTTC. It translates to CASSQASHSYEQYF.

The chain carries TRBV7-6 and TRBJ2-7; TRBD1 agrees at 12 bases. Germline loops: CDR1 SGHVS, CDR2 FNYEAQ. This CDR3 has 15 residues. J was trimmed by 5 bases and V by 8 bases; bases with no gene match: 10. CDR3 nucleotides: TGTGCCAGCGCCCCCGGGGGACAGGGGGCCAACGAGCAGTACTTC. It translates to CASAPGGQGANEQYF.

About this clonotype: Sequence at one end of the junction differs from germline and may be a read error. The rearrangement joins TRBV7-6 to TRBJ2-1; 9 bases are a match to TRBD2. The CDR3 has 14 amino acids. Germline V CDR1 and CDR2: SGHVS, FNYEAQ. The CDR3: CVSSPGLAYNEQFF. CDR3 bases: TGTGTCAGCAGCCCGGGACTAGCATACAATGAGCAGTTCTTC.

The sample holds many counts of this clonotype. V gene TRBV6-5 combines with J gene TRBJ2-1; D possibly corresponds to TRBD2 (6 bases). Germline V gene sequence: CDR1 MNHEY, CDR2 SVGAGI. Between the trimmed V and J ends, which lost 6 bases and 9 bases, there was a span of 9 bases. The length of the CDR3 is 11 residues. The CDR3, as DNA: TGTGCCAGCAGCTACGGGGGTGAGCAGTTCTTC. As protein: CASSYGGEQFF.

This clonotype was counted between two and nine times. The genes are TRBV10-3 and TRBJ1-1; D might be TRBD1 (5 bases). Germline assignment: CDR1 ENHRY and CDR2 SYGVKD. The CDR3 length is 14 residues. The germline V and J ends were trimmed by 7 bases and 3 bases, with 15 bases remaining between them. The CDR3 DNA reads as TGTGCCATCACCGACCGGGGGTCGGACACTGAAGCTTTCTTT. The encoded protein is CAITDRGSDTEAFF.

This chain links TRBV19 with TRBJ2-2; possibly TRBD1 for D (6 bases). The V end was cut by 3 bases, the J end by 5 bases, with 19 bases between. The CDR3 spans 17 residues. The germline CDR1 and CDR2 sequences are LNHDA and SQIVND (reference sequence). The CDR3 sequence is CASSIPSVYRVTGELFF. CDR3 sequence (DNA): TGTGCCAGTAGTATCCCGTCGGTATACAGGGTAACCGGGGAGCTGTTTTTT.

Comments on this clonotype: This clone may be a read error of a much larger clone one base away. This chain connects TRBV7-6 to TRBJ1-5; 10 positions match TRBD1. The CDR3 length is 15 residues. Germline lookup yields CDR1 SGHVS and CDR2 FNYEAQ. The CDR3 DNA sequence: TGTGTCAGCAGTTACGGACAGGGGGTCAATCAGCCCCAGCATTTT. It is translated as CVSSYGQGVNQPQHF.

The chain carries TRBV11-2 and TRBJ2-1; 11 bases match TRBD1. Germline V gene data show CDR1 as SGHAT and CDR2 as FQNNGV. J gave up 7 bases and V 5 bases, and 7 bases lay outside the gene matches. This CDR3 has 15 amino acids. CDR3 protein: CASSRGTGGWNEQFF. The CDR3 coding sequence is TGTGCCAGCAGCCGGGGGACAGGGGGTTGGAATGAGCAGTTCTTC.

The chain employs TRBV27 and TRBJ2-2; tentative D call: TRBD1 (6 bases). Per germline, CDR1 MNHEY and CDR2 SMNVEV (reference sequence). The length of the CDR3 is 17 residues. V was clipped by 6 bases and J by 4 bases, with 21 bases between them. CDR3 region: CASREGQVGGPTGELFF. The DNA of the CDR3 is TGTGCCAGCAGAGAAGGCCAAGTAGGGGGACCCACCGGGGAGCTGTTTTTT.

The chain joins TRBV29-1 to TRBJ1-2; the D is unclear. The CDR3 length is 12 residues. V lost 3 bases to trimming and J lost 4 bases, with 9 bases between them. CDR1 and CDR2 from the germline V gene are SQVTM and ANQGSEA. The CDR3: CSVDLGSYGYTF. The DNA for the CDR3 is TGCAGCGTTGATTTGGGTTCCTATGGCTACACCTTC. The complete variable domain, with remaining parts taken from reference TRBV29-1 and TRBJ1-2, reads SAVISQKPSRDICQRGTSLTIQCQVDSQVTMMFWYRQQPGQSLTLIATANQGSEATYESGFVIDKFPISRPNLTFSTLTVSNMSPEDSSIYLCSVDLGSYGYTFGSGTRLTVV.

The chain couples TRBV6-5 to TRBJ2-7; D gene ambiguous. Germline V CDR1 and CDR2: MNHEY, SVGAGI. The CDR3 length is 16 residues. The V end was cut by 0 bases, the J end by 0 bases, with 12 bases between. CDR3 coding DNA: TGTGCCAGCAGTTACTCGCAACCCCTCAGCTCCTACGAGCAGTACTTC. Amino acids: CASSYSQPLSSYEQYF.

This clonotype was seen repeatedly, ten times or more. The CDR3 region is CASSLVSGMAYNSPLHF. The CDR3 DNA follows: TGTGCCAGCAGCTTAGTTTCGGGAATGGCTTATAATTCACCCCTCCACTTT. The J gene is TRBJ1-6, the V gene TRBV7-8; no definite D call. Germline CDR1 reads SGHVS; CDR2 reads FQNEAQ. V was pared by 1 base and J by 4 bases, with 14 bases between. The CDR3 is 17 amino acids.

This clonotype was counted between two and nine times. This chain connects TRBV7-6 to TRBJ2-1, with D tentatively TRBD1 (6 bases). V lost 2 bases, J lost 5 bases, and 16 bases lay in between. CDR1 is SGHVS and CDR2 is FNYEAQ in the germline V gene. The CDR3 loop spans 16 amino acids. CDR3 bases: TGTGCCAGCAGCTTAAAGACACAGGGCTTTAACAATGAGCAGTTCTTC. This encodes CASSLKTQGFNNEQFF.

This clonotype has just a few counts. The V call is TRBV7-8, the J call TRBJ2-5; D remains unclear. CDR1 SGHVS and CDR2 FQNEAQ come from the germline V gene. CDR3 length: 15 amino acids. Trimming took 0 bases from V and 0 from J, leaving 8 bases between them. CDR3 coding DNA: TGTGCCAGCAGCTTAGCGATAGGACACCAAGAGACCCAGTACTTC. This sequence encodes CASSLAIGHQETQYF.

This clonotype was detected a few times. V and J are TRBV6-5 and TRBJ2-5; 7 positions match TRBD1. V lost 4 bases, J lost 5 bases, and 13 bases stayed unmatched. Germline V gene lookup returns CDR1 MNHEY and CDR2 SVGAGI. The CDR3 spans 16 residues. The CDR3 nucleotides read TGTGCCAGCAGTTTCACTTACAGGGGACCTGGGGAGACCCAGTACTTC. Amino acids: CASSFTYRGPGETQYF.